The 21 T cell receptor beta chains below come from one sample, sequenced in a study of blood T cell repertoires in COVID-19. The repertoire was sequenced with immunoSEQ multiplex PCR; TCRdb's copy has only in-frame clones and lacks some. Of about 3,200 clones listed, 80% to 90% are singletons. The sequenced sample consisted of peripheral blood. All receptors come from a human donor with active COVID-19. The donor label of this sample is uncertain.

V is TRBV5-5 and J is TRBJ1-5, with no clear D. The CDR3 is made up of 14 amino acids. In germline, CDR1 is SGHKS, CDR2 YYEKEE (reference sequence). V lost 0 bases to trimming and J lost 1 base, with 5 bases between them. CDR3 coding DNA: TGTGCCAGCAGCTTGGGTAGAAGCAATCAGCCCCAGCATTTT. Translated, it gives CASSLGRSNQPQHF.

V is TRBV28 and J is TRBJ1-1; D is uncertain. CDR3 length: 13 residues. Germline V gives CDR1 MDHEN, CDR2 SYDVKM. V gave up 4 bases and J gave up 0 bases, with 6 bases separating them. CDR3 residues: CASSSHMNTEAFF. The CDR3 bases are TGTGCCAGCAGTTCCCACATGAACACTGAAGCTTTCTTT.

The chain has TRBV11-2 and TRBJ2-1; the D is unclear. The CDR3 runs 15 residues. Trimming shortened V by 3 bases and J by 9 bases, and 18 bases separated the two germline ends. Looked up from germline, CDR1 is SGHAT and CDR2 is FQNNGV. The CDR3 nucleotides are TGTGCCAGCAGCTTGGATCGAGACACTTCGCTTGAGCAGTTCTTC. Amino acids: CASSLDRDTSLEQFF.

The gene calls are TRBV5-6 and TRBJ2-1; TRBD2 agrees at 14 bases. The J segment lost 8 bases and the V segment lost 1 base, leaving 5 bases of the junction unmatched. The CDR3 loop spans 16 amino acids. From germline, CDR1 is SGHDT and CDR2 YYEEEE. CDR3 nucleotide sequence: TGTGCCAGCAGCTTGCTGGGACTAGCGGGAGTAGATGAGCAGTTCTTC. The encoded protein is CASSLLGLAGVDEQFF. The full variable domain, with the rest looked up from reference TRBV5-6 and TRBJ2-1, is DAGVTQSPTHLIKTRGQQVTLRCSPKSGHDTVSWYQQALGQGPQFIFQYYEEEERQRGNFPDRFSGHQFPNYSSELNVNALLLGDSALYLCASSLLGLAGVDEQFFGPGTRLTVL.

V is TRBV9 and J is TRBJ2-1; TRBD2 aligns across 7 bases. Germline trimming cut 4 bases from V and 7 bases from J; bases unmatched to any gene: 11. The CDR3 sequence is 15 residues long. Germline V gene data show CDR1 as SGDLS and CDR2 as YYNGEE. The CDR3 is CASSPFSGGLNEQFF. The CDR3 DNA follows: TGTGCCAGCAGCCCCTTCTCCGGGGGACTAAATGAGCAGTTCTTC.

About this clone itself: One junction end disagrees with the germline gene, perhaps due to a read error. CDR3 sequence: CVSGQVGLAARPPDTQYF. In nucleotides, the CDR3 is TGTGTCAGCGGCCAGGTGGGACTAGCGGCCCGCCCCCCAGATACGCAGTATTTT. V is TRBV27 and J is TRBJ2-3, with TRBD2 matching over 11 bases. The CDR3 has 18 residues. The germline V gene encodes CDR1 MNHEY and CDR2 SMNVEV (reference sequence).

The CDR3: CARSLTSGNSGANVLTF. The CDR3 coding sequence is TGTGCCAGAAGCTTGACTAGCGGGAACTCTGGGGCCAACGTCCTGACTTTC. The chain joins TRBV5-3 to TRBJ2-6, with 10 bases identical to TRBD2. TRBV5-3 is labeled an ORF, and its function is uncertain. The CDR3 extends over 17 amino acids. The V gene end was trimmed by 1 base and the J gene end by 0 bases; junction bases not matched to a gene: 1.

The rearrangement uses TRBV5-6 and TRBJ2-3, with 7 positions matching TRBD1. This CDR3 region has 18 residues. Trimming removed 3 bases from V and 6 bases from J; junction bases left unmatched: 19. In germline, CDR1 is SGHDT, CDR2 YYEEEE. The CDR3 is CASSSPWDSRNARDTQYF. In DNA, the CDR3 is TGTGCCAGCAGCTCCCCCTGGGACAGCCGAAATGCACGGGATACGCAGTATTTT.

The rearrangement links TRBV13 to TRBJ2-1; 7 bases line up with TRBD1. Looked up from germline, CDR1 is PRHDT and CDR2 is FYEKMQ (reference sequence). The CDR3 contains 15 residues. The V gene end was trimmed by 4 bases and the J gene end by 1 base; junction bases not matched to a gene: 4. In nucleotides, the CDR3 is TGTGCCAGCAGCTCCAGGGGGTGGTCCTACAATGAGCAGTTCTTC. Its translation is CASSSRGWSYNEQFF.

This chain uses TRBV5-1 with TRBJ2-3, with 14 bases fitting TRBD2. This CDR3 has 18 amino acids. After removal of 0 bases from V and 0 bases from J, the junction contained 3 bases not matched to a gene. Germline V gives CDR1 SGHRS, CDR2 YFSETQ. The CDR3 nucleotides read TGCGCCAGCAGCTTGGGGACTAGCGGGGGGTCCAGCACAGATACGCAGTATTTT. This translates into CASSLGTSGGSSTDTQYF.

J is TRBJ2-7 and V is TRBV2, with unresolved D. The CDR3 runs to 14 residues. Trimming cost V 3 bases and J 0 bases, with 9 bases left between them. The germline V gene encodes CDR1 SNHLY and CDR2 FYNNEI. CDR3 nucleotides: TGTGCCAGCAGTGATATAAGTAGCTCCTACGAGCAGTACTTC. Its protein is CASSDISSSYEQYF. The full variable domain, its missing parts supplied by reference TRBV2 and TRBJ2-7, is EPEVTQTPSHQVTQMGQEVILRCVPISNHLYFYWYRQILGQKVEFLVSFYNNEISEKSEIFDDQFSVERPDGSNFTLKIRSTKLEDSAMYFCASSDISSSYEQYFGPGTRLTVT.

CDR3 nucleotides: TGTGCCACCAGTGAAGGGACAGGGGGCCTGACTGGCTACACCTTC. This sequence encodes CATSEGTGGLTGYTF. V is TRBV24-1 and J is TRBJ1-2; 12 bases are shared with TRBD1. Germline V gene lookup returns CDR1 KGHDR and CDR2 SFDVKD. CDR3 length: 15 residues. With V trimmed by 4 bases and J by 7 bases, 6 bases remained unmatched.

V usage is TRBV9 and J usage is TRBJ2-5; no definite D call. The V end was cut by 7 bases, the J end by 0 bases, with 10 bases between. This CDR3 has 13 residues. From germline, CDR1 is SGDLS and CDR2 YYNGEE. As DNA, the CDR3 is TGTGCCAGCTCCCGCGGCCACCAAGAGACCCAGTACTTC. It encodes CASSRGHQETQYF.

The CDR3 here is CASSSPRRLGTDTQYF. CDR3 bases: TGTGCCAGCAGTTCCCCTAGGAGGCTTGGCACAGATACGCAGTATTTT. This rearrangement joins TRBV27 to TRBJ2-3, with D perhaps TRBD2 (5 bases). There are 16 residues in the CDR3. Germline values: CDR1 MNHEY, CDR2 SMNVEV (reference sequence). The V and J ends lost 4 bases and 1 base respectively, with 15 bases between them.

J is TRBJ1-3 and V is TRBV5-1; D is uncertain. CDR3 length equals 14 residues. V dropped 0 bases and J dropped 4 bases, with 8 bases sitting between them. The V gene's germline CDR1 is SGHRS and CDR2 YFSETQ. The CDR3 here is CASSLGQAGNTIYF. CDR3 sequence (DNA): TGCGCCAGCAGCTTGGGGCAGGCGGGAAACACCATATATTTT.

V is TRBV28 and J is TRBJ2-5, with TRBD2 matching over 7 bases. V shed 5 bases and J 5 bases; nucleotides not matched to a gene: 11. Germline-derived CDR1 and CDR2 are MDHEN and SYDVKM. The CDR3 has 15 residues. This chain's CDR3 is CASSPPLGSGETQYF. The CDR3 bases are TGTGCCAGCAGTCCTCCCCTGGGTAGCGGGGAGACCCAGTACTTC.

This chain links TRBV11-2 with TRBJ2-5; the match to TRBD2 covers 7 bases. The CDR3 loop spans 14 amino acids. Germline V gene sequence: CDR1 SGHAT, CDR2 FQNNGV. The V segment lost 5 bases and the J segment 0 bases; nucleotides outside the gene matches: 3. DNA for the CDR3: TGTGCCAGCAGCACTAGCGTCGACCAAGAGACCCAGTACTTC. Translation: CASSTSVDQETQYF.

CDR3 in DNA: TGCGCCAGCAGCTTGGAGGGGACAGGGCGCGGGGGGACCCAGTACTTC. Its translation is CASSLEGTGRGGTQYF. The chain uses TRBV5-1 and TRBJ2-5; TRBD1 matches at 9 bases. V gave up 0 bases and J gave up 7 bases; unmatched junction bases: 10. The germline gives CDR1 SGHRS, CDR2 YFSETQ. The CDR3 covers 16 residues.

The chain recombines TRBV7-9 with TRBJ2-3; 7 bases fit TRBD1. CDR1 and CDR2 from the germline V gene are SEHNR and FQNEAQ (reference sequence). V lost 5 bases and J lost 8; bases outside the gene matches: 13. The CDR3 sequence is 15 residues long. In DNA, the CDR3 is TGTGCCAGCAGCCAACCCAGGGGGACGGCCTTTACGCAGTATTTT. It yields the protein CASSQPRGTAFTQYF.

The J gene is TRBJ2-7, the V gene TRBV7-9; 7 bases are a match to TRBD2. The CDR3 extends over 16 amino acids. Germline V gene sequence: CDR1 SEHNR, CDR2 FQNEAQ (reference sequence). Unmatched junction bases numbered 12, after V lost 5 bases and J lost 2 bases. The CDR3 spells CASSTLEAGRAYEQYV. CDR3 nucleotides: TGTGCCAGCAGCACCCTCGAAGCGGGACGAGCCTACGAGCAGTACGTC.

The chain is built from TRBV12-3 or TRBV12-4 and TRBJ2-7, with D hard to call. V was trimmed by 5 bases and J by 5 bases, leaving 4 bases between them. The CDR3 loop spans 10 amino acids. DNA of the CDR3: TGTGCCAGCAGTCTAAACGAGCAGTACTTC. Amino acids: CASSLNEQYF.